In its sample, the clone carrying this TCR beta chain was seen a few times. The record originates from a study of tumor-infiltrating lymphocytes in oesophageal squamous cell carcinoma. With 2 bases clipped from V and 4 bases from J, the junction kept 5 bases outside the gene matches. This CDR3 is 15 amino acids long. The germline gives CDR1 SGHTA, CDR2 FQGNSA. TCRdb re-called the PCR reads with MiXCR, one entry per CDR3 protein. The sample has about 12,000 distinct CDR3 sequences, 45% to 70% seen once. Material: esophageal tumor tissue. The chain recombines TRBV7-2 with TRBJ2-3, with TRBD2 identical over 8 bases. The TCR sequence derives from a female donor with esophageal squamous cell carcinoma. Here the CDR3 reads CASSLLAGGADTQYF. In DNA, the CDR3 is TGTGCCAGCAGCTTACTGGCGGGAGGCGCAGATACGCAGTATTTT.